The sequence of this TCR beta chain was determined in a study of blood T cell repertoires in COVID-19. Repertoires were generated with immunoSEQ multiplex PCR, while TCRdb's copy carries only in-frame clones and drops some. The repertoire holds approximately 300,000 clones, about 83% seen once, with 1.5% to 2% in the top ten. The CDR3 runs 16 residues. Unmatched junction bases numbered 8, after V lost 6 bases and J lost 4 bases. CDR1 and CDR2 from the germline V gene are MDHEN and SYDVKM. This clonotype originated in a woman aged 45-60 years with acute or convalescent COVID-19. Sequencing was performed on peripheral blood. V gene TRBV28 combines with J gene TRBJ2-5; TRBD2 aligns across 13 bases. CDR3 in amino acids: CASSLTSGRAGETQYF. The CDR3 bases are TGTGCCAGCAGCCTCACTAGCGGGAGGGCCGGAGAGACCCAGTACTTC.